The rows below give T cell receptor beta chains drawn from one sample of a study of T cell repertoires in cytomegalovirus infection. TCRdb re-called the reads with MiXCR, one entry per CDR3 protein. Among about 680,000 distinct CDR3 sequences listed, less than 25% were seen once. The material sequenced was CD8+ T cells from PBMCs. All receptors derive from a human donor in good health (CMV status not recorded). Some clones in this sample may be carry-over from other donors' samples. CDR3s include the opening cysteine and the closing phenylalanine or tryptophan. D genes are given only for firm matches. Size values are once, few and many counts, or a class for expanded clones, and some rows have none.

v_gene	j_gene	abundance	d_gene	CDR3aa	CDR3nt
TRBV20-1	TRBJ2-5	few	TRBD1	CSPGTGVNGETQYF	TGCAGCCCCGGGACAGGGGTGAATGGCGAGACCCAGTACTTC
TRBV23-1	TRBJ1-4	few	TRBD1	CASSRLHRGANEKLFF	TGCGCCAGCAGTCGCCTACACAGGGGAGCTAATGAAAAACTGTTTTTT
TRBV25-1	TRBJ2-3	once	NA	CASSRAALDPTDTQYF	TGTGCCAGCAGTAGGGCAGCCCTTGACCCCACAGATACGCAGTATTTT
TRBV6-2/TRBV6-3	TRBJ2-2	few	NA	CASDALGTPSLGGELFF	TGTGCCTCCGACGCTCTCGGGACCCCCAGTCTAGGCGGGGAGCTGTTTTTT
TRBV6-2/TRBV6-3	TRBJ1-1	NA	NA	CASTDPGGKNTEAFF	TGTGCCAGCACCGACCCCGGGGGCAAGAACACTGAAGCTTTCTTT
TRBV29-1	TRBJ2-4	few	NA	CSVLSAKNIQYF	TGCAGCGTTCTAAGCGCCAAAAACATTCAGTACTTC
TRBV4-1	TRBJ2-1	few	TRBD1	CASSPGTGINNEQFF	TGCGCCAGCAGCCCAGGGACAGGGATCAACAATGAGCAGTTCTTC
TRBV27	TRBJ1-5	few	NA	CASSLSRGSLNQPQHF	TGTGCCAGCAGTTTATCGAGAGGCAGCCTCAATCAGCCCCAGCATTTT
TRBV20-1	TRBJ2-2	NA	NA	CSAISRDTNTGELFF	TGCAGTGCTATCAGTCGGGACACGAACACCGGGGAGCTGTTTTTT
TRBV6-2/TRBV6-3	TRBJ1-1	many	NA	CASSSPRGDTEAFF	TGTGCCAGCAGTTCACCGAGGGGAGACACTGAAGCTTTCTTT
TRBV29-1	TRBJ1-1	many	NA	CSGGRDSNTEAFF	TGCAGCGGGGGACGGGATTCGAACACTGAAGCTTTCTTT
TRBV7-9	TRBJ1-2	NA	NA	CASSLVVGGSTNYGYTF	TGTGCCAGCAGCTTAGTCGTAGGTGGGAGTACCAACTATGGCTACACCTTC
TRBV7-6	TRBJ2-2	few	TRBD1	CASSLAWTGLNPGELFF	TGTGCCAGCAGCTTAGCCTGGACAGGGCTTAACCCCGGGGAGCTGTTTTTT
TRBV20-1	TRBJ2-2	NA	TRBD2	CSARGRERGYTGELFF	TGCAGTGCTAGAGGAAGAGAGCGGGGATACACCGGGGAGCTGTTTTTT
TRBV6-5	TRBJ1-2	NA	NA	CASGYGGANYGYTF	TGTGCCAGCGGTTACGGCGGGGCGAACTATGGCTACACCTTC
TRBV20-1	TRBJ2-1	NA	NA	CSALAPRRIREQFF	TGCAGTGCTCTCGCCCCTAGGAGGATAAGGGAGCAGTTCTTC
TRBV27	TRBJ2-3	NA	NA	CANSLLRSSTDTQYF	TGTGCCAACAGTTTACTCCGTTCTAGCACAGATACGCAGTATTTT
TRBV7-2	TRBJ2-5	many	NA	CASSLPETIVHLTQYF	TGTGCCAGCAGCTTACCCGAGACTATCGTCCATTTGACCCAGTACTTC
TRBV19	TRBJ2-1	few	NA	CASSIRGRDDNEQFF	TGTGCCAGTAGTATAAGAGGACGGGACGACAATGAGCAGTTCTTC
TRBV27	TRBJ1-2	few	NA	CASSLSNAYGYTF	TGTGCCAGCAGTTTATCGAACGCTTATGGCTACACCTTC
TRBV28	TRBJ2-1	once	TRBD1	CAGSLYTGAYNEQFF	TGTGCCGGCAGTTTATATACAGGGGCCTACAATGAGCAGTTCTTC
TRBV7-2	TRBJ1-1	many	NA	CASSHGRRNTEAFF	TGTGCCAGCAGCCATGGGAGGAGGAACACTGAAGCTTTCTTT
TRBV28	TRBJ2-4	many	TRBD1	CASTLSGGDLHF	TGTGCCAGCACCCTCTCAGGGGGCGATCTACACTTC
TRBV28	TRBJ1-1	NA	NA	CASSRILNTEAFF	TGTGCCAGCAGTCGTATTCTGAACACTGAAGCTTTCTTT
TRBV7-9	TRBJ1-5	few	NA	CASSPDGDPQHF	TGTGCCAGCAGCCCGGACGGGGATCCCCAGCATTTT
TRBV12-3/TRBV12-4	TRBJ1-6	few	NA	CASNMLGYGSPLHF	TGTGCCAGCAACATGCTGGGTTATGGTTCACCCCTCCACTTT
TRBV7-8	TRBJ2-2	NA	TRBD1	CASSGARTGTTGELFF	TGTGCCAGCAGCGGGGCACGGACAGGGACTACCGGGGAGCTGTTTTTT
TRBV7-2	TRBJ2-7	many	TRBD1	CASSFRQGVFYEQYF	TGTGCCAGCAGCTTCAGACAGGGGGTGTTCTACGAGCAGTACTTC
TRBV4-1	TRBJ2-2	NA	NA	CASSPLQGVPGELFF	TGCGCCAGCAGCCCCCTACAAGGGGTTCCCGGGGAGCTGTTTTTT
TRBV7-9	TRBJ2-2	few	NA	CASSQPDGELFF	TGTGCCAGCAGCCAGCCCGACGGGGAGCTGTTTTTT
TRBV13	TRBJ2-7	few	NA	CASSSPDTPLEQYF	TGTGCCAGCAGCTCCCCTGACACTCCCCTGGAGCAGTACTTC
TRBV7-8	TRBJ2-1	few	TRBD2	CASRQGSGGAVDEQFF	TGTGCCAGCAGACAGGGGAGCGGGGGGGCGGTGGATGAGCAGTTCTTC
TRBV27	TRBJ1-6	few	NA	CASSFVLEGSPLHF	TGTGCCAGCAGTTTCGTGCTAGAGGGTTCACCCCTCCACTTT
TRBV29-1	TRBJ2-3	NA	NA	CSVGRTDTQYF	TGCAGCGTGGGCCGGACAGATACGCAGTATTTT
TRBV20-1	TRBJ1-2	NA	NA	CSASTSFISYGYTF	TGCAGTGCTAGCACGTCCTTCATCAGCTATGGCTACACCTTC
TRBV14	TRBJ2-5	NA	NA	CASSQDPAGRQETQYF	TGTGCCAGCAGCCAAGATCCGGCAGGGCGACAAGAGACCCAGTACTTC
TRBV6-6	TRBJ2-2	NA	TRBD2	CASSKTLLAGLQNTGELFF	TGTGCCAGCAGCAAGACCTTACTAGCGGGCCTCCAAAACACCGGGGAGCTGTTTTTT
TRBV29-1	TRBJ1-4	NA	TRBD1	CSVEGIPGQGANEKLFF	TGCAGCGTTGAAGGTATCCCGGGACAGGGTGCTAATGAAAAACTGTTTTTT
TRBV6-5	TRBJ2-3	many	NA	CASSYATRGDTQYF	TGTGCCAGCAGTTACGCGACTCGCGGGGATACGCAGTATTTT
TRBV7-8	TRBJ2-4	many	TRBD1	CASSGQGIAKNIQYF	TGTGCCAGCAGTGGACAGGGAATAGCCAAAAACATTCAGTACTTC
TRBV11-2	TRBJ2-3	few	NA	CASSLAPGGPSTDTQYF	TGTGCCAGCAGCTTAGCGCCCGGGGGTCCTAGCACAGATACGCAGTATTTT
TRBV6-5	TRBJ1-2	many	NA	CASSYSKQAAYGYTF	TGTGCCAGCAGTTACTCGAAACAAGCCGCCTATGGCTACACCTTC
TRBV19	TRBJ2-2	few	NA	CASRWRNTGELFF	TGTGCCAGTAGATGGAGGAACACCGGGGAGCTGTTTTTT
TRBV15	TRBJ2-1	NA	TRBD1	CATSPKTGGVYNEQFF	TGTGCCACCAGCCCTAAGACAGGGGGCGTTTACAATGAGCAGTTCTTC
TRBV15	TRBJ1-5	few	NA	CATSSNPGSSQPQHF	TGTGCCACCAGCAGCAACCCGGGGAGTAGTCAGCCCCAGCATTTT
TRBV29-1	TRBJ1-2	once	NA	CSVSWWLGTDYGYTF	TGCAGCGTTTCCTGGTGGTTGGGTACGGACTATGGCTACACCTTC
TRBV6-4	TRBJ2-3	few	TRBD2	CASSDSGGFTDTQYF	TGTGCCAGCAGTGATAGCGGGGGCTTCACAGATACGCAGTATTTT
TRBV5-6	TRBJ2-5	NA	TRBD2	CASSSGGAGTQYF	TGTGCCAGCAGCTCCGGGGGGGCCGGGACCCAGTACTTC
TRBV7-2	TRBJ2-3	many	NA	CASSLDASRGDTQYF	TGTGCCAGCAGCTTGGACGCCTCACGAGGGGATACGCAGTATTTT
TRBV7-6	TRBJ1-6	many	NA	CASSPRDHSPLHF	TGTGCCAGCAGCCCACGGGACCACTCACCCCTCCACTTT
TRBV19	TRBJ1-2	NA	TRBD1	CASNRGFFDGYTF	TGTGCCAGTAACAGGGGATTCTTCGATGGCTACACCTTC
TRBV4-3	TRBJ2-1	NA	TRBD1	CASSQDLQGAIYNEQFF	TGCGCCAGCAGCCAAGATTTGCAGGGGGCTATCTACAATGAGCAGTTCTTC
TRBV2	TRBJ1-1	few	NA	CASSFDGRDTEAFF	TGTGCCAGCAGTTTTGACGGCAGGGACACTGAAGCTTTCTTT
TRBV7-9	TRBJ2-1	NA	TRBD2	CASSHSRGDYNEQFF	TGTGCCAGCAGCCACAGCCGGGGGGACTACAATGAGCAGTTCTTC